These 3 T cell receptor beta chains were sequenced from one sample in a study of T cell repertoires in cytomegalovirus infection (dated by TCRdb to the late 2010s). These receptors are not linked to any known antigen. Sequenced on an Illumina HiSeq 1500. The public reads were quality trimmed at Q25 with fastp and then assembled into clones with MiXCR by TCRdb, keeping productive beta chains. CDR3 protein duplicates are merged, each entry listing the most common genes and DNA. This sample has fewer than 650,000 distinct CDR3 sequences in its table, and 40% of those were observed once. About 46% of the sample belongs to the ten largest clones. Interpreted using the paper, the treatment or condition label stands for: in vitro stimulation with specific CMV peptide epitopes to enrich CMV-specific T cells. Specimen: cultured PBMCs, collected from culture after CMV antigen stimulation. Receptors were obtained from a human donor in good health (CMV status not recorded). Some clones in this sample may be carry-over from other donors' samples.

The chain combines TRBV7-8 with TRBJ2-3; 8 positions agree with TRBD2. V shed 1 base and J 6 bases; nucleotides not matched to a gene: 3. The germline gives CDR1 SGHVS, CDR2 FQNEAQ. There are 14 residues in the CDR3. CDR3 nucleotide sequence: TGTGCCAGCAGCTTAGTCGGGGGGGTTGATACGCAGTATTTT. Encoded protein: CASSLVGGVDTQYF.

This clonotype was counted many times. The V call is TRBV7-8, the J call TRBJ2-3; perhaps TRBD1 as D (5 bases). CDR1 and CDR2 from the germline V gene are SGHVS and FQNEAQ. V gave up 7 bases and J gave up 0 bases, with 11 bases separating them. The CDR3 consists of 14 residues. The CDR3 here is CASKSGHSTDTQYF. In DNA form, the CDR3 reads TGTGCCAGCAAATCCGGACATAGCACAGATACGCAGTATTTT. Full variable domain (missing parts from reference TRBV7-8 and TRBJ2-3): GAGVSQSPRYKVAKRGQDVALRCDPISGHVSLFWYQQALGQGPEFLTYFQNEAQLDKSGLPSDRFFAERPEGSVSTLKIQRTQQEDSAVYLCASKSGHSTDTQYFGPGTRLTVL.

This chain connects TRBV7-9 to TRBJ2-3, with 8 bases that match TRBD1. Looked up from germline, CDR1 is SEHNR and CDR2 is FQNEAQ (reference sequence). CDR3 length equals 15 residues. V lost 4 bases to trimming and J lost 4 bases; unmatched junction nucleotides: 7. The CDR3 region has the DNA TGTGCCAGCAGCTCCGACAGGGGATCTGCAGATACGCAGTATTTT. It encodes CASSSDRGSADTQYF.